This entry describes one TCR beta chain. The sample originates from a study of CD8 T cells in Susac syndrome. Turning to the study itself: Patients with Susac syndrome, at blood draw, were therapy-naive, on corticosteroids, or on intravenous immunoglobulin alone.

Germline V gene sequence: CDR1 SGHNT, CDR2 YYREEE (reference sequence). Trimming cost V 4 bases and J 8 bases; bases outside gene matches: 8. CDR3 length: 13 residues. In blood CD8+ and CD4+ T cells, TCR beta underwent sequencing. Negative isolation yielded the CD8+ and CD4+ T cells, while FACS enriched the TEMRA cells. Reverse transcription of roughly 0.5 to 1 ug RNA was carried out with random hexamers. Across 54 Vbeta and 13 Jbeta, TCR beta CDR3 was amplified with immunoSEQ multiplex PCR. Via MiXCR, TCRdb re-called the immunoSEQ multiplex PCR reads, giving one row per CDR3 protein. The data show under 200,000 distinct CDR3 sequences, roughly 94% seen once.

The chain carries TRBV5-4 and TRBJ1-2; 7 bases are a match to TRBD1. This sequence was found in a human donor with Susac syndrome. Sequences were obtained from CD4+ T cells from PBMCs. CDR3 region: CASSKGQEWGYTF. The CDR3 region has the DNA TGTGCCAGCAGCAAAGGACAGGAGTGGGGCTACACCTTC.